This T cell receptor (beta chain) stems from a study of blood T cell repertoires in COVID-19. Study as a whole: The United States, Italy and Spain provided the acute and convalescent COVID-19 samples. Sample material is recorded as cDNA or gDNA derived from T cells, B-cell-depleted T cells, or PBMCs.

Libraries were prepared by immunoSEQ multiplex PCR; TCRdb keeps only in-frame clonotypes and omits some of them. This table has about 170,000 clones, roughly four fifths appearing once. V was shortened by 5 bases and J by 0 bases, with 13 bases between the two germline ends. This CDR3 has 15 residues. Per germline, CDR1 LNHDA and CDR2 SQIVND (reference sequence). This TCR was recovered from a human donor with acute or convalescent COVID-19. The donor label of this sample is uncertain. Sequencing was done on a sample of peripheral blood. V gene TRBV19 combines with J gene TRBJ1-1; the D gene is possibly TRBD1 (5 bases). Written as DNA, the CDR3 is TGTGCCAGTAGTCCAATGGACATAATGAACACTGAAGCTTTCTTT. Its translation: CASSPMDIMNTEAFF.